This record looks at one T cell receptor beta chain sequence and its context. Study processing details: Quantification of nucleated cells was approximated via reference gene primer amplification. Some clones are missing from TCRdb's copy, which holds only in-frame ones; the method was immunoSEQ multiplex PCR. The V and J calls and clone size are taken from that table; D and trimming were inferred from the DNA. Here the sample spans fewer than 300,000 clones, 85% being singletons. This specimen comes from a study of blood T cell repertoires in COVID-19. Overall study: Both acute and convalescent COVID-19 samples were obtained from the United States, Italy and Spain.

Before being deemed recovered, Cohort 3 donors had two negative PCRs, clearance, or symptom resolution. The CDR3 totals 13 residues. The V gene lost 7 bases and the J gene lost 2 bases, with 11 bases spanning the gap. Sequenced sample: PBMCs or T cells enriched from blood (not recorded which). V usage is TRBV12-3 or TRBV12-4 and J usage is TRBJ1-2; tentatively, D is TRBD1 (5 bases). The receptor comes from a woman aged 50 to 65 who had recovered from COVID-19. Here the CDR3 reads CASKLTGNYGYTF. DNA for the CDR3: TGTGCCAGCAAACTTACAGGAAACTATGGCTACACCTTC.